This passage covers 10 T cell receptor beta chains from one sample sequenced in a study of cytomegalovirus exposure and HLA in healthy donors. With 60 Vbeta and 13 Jbeta primers, the PCR was carried out. Using immunoSEQ multiplex PCR, the repertoire was profiled, and TCRdb retains in-frame clones only, with some absent. The top ten hold roughly 0.24% of the sample, which has approximately 250,000 clones, roughly 84% seen once. Sequencing used PBMCs. Receptors were obtained from a girl aged 2 to 10 in good health and CMV-seronegative.

The CDR3 DNA is TGTGCCAGCAGTTTACCCTCCGCGGGCAGCTATGGCTACACCTTC. As protein: CASSLPSAGSYGYTF. The genes are TRBV28 and TRBJ1-2, with D uncertain. The CDR3 is made up of 15 amino acids. The germline CDR1 and CDR2 sequences are MDHEN and SYDVKM. Trimming cost V 2 bases and J 4 bases, with 14 bases left between them.

The chain has TRBV4-2 and TRBJ1-5; D is possibly TRBD1 (5 bases). The CDR3 length is 15 residues. V lost 0 bases to trimming and J lost 0 bases, with 6 bases between them. CDR1 and CDR2 (germline): LGHNA, YNFKEQ. CDR3 sequence reads: CASSQDRGSNQPQHF. CDR3 DNA sequence: TGTGCCAGCAGCCAAGATAGGGGTAGCAATCAGCCCCAGCATTTT.

In this sample, this clone turned up once. The chain employs TRBV4-1 and TRBJ1-2; possibly TRBD1 for D (5 bases). Germline CDR1 is MGHRA and CDR2 is YSYEKL. This CDR3 region has 16 residues. Trimming left V 0 bases short and J 4 bases short, with 15 bases between. CDR3 sequence (DNA): TGCGCCAGCAGCCAAGATCGGAACAGGAAAAGCTATGGCTACACCTTC. This gives the protein CASSQDRNRKSYGYTF.

In the case of this clone: The junction shows a germline mismatch at one end, possibly a read error. The rearrangement links TRBV7-9 to TRBJ2-7, with 7 nucleotides matching TRBD1. Germline assignment: CDR1 SEHNR and CDR2 FQNEAQ (reference sequence). CDR3 length equals 15 residues. In DNA, the CDR3 is TGTTCCAGCAGCTTGCAAGGACAGGATGCCTACGAGCAGTACTTC. Encoded protein: CSSSLQGQDAYEQYF.

The rearrangement links TRBV11-2 to TRBJ2-7; no reliable D call. Germline CDR1 SGHAT, CDR2 FQNNGV. The CDR3 has 12 residues. V lost 2 bases and J 6 bases, leaving 8 bases between the germline ends. The CDR3 reads CASSLSRGEQYF. The CDR3, as DNA: TGTGCCAGCAGCTTATCACGAGGCGAGCAGTACTTC.

The chain employs TRBV6-5 and TRBJ1-4; tentatively, D is TRBD1 (6 bases). The V end lost 6 bases, the J end lost 4 bases, and 12 bases lay between the germline ends. The CDR3 has 14 residues. CDR1 and CDR2 (germline): MNHEY, SVGAGI. This chain's CDR3 is CASRTGGINEKLFF. The CDR3, as DNA: TGTGCCAGCAGGACAGGTGGAATTAATGAAAAACTGTTTTTT.

The chain joins TRBV7-9 to TRBJ2-7, with D perhaps matching TRBD2 (6 bases). CDR1 and CDR2 from the germline V gene are SEHNR and FQNEAQ (reference sequence). This CDR3 contains 14 residues. V dropped 5 bases and J dropped 1 base, with 12 bases sitting between them. In DNA form, the CDR3 reads TGTGCCAGCAGCCCCGGGACTTATTCCTACGAGCAGTACTTC. As protein: CASSPGTYSYEQYF.

This chain joins TRBV6-1 and TRBJ2-2, with 8 bases matching TRBD1. Germline V gene lookup returns CDR1 MNHNS and CDR2 SASEGT. CDR3 length: 14 amino acids. V shed 9 bases, J shed 7 bases, and the junction held 10 bases outside the gene matches. CDR3 amino acids: CARTPGGAGGELFF. The CDR3 coding sequence is TGTGCCAGGACCCCAGGGGGCGCGGGCGGGGAGCTGTTTTTT.

The chain is built from TRBV5-1 and TRBJ1-1; D is perhaps TRBD1 (5 bases). This CDR3 comprises 14 residues. Trimming took off 7 bases at V and 6 bases at J, with 19 bases between the two ends. CDR1 is SGHRS, CDR2 YFSETQ, per germline. The CDR3 region has the DNA TGCGCCAGCGCGATGGGGCCGGAAAACGCTGAAGCTTTCTTT. This translates into CASAMGPENAEAFF.

The CDR3 DNA is TGTGCCAGCAGTGGACTGAGTTTATACAATGAGCAGTTCTTC. This sequence encodes CASSGLSLYNEQFF. This chain links TRBV6-6 with TRBJ2-1, with D tentatively TRBD2 (5 bases). CDR3 size: 14 residues. The V gene's germline CDR1 is MNHNY and CDR2 SVGAGI (reference sequence). Trimming stripped 5 bases from V and 4 bases from J, with 12 bases between.